These 14 T cell receptor beta chains originate from one sample sequenced in a study of identical twins. TCRdb fed the 5' RACE reads into MiXCR, producing one record per CDR3 protein. The data contain 200,000 to 250,000 distinct CDR3 sequences, roughly 7% of them seen just once; the ten biggest clones take up roughly 3.7%. Another study also made use of these data, one on yellow fever vaccine responses in identical twins.

The sequenced sample was memory (CD45RO+) T cells sorted from blood. All receptors derive from a woman younger than 35 in good health.

This clonotype was observed a few times. This rearrangement joins TRBV6-1 to TRBJ2-1; 10 bases map to TRBD2. Germline CDR1 and CDR2: MNHNS and SASEGT. V was clipped by 6 bases and J by 4 bases; unmatched bases: 6. The CDR3 has 15 amino acids. The CDR3 is CASRKAGGWYNEQFF. CDR3 nucleotides: TGTGCCAGCAGGAAAGCGGGAGGGTGGTACAATGAGCAGTTCTTC.

This clonotype was seen ten or more times. V gene TRBV6-5 combines with J gene TRBJ1-1; TRBD1 matches 8 bases. The germline CDR1 and CDR2 sequences are MNHEY and SVGAGI. The CDR3 sequence is 12 residues long. Trimming cost V 5 bases and J 8 bases; bases outside gene matches: 4. In DNA, the CDR3 is TGTGCCAGCAGTCCCAGGACAGGGGAAGCTTTCTTT. Translated, it gives CASSPRTGEAFF.

This clonotype was counted a few times. V usage is TRBV6-1 and J usage is TRBJ2-7; 7 nucleotides line up with TRBD1. Germline loops: CDR1 MNHNS, CDR2 SASEGT. This CDR3 is built from 15 residues. With 0 bases clipped from V and 2 bases from J, the junction kept 4 bases outside the gene matches. CDR3 in amino acids: CASSEAPQGTYEQYV. The CDR3 DNA reads as TGTGCCAGCAGTGAAGCGCCACAGGGGACCTACGAGCAGTACGTC.

This clonotype was detected only a few times. The chain recombines TRBV24-1 with TRBJ2-3; TRBD1 agrees at 9 bases. Germline V gene sequence: CDR1 KGHDR, CDR2 SFDVKD. This CDR3 has 17 amino acids. V dropped 3 bases and J dropped 6; count of bases not matched to a gene: 12. The CDR3 is CATSDPKTGGHLDTQYF. In nucleotides, the CDR3 is TGTGCCACCAGTGATCCTAAGACAGGGGGGCATTTGGATACGCAGTATTTT.

Comment on this clonotype: Germline and junction disagree at one end, which may indicate a read error. The V gene is TRBV19, the J gene TRBJ1-5; 7 bases align to TRBD1. The CDR3 is made up of 14 amino acids. The germline V gene encodes CDR1 LNHDA and CDR2 SQIVND (reference sequence). Here the CDR3 DNA reads TGTGCCAGTAGTATCCAGGGGGGCAATCAGACCCAGCATTTT. It encodes CASSIQGGNQTQHF.

This clonotype was seen repeatedly, ten times or more. The chain is built from TRBV6-2 or TRBV6-3 and TRBJ2-1; perhaps TRBD1 as D (6 bases). The V gene lost 6 bases and the J gene lost 3 bases, with 24 bases spanning the gap. The CDR3 has 18 amino acids. Per the germline V gene, CDR1 is MNHEY and CDR2 is SVGEGT. The CDR3 bases are TGTGCCAGCAGCACAAACAGGGAGCCAAGGTACAGCTACAATGAGCAGTTCTTC. It codes for CASSTNREPRYSYNEQFF.

This clonotype occurred a few times. The chain uses TRBV2 and TRBJ2-1, with a tentative D call TRBD2 (5 bases). CDR3 size: 12 residues. Trimming removed 2 bases from V and 15 bases from J, with 14 bases in between. The germline CDR1 and CDR2 sequences are SNHLY and FYNNEI. Here the CDR3 reads CASSEMDPGGFF. The CDR3 nucleotides are TGTGCCAGCAGTGAAATGGACCCCGGAGGGTTCTTC.

CDR3 sequence: CASSLRGGANEQFF. The CDR3 DNA reads as TGTGCCAGCAGCTTGCGGGGGGGGGCCAATGAGCAGTTCTTC. The chain combines TRBV7-6 with TRBJ2-1; TRBD2 aligns across 9 bases. V dropped 3 bases and J dropped 6; count of bases not matched to a gene: 3. This CDR3 spans 14 amino acids. Germline V gene data show CDR1 as SGHVS and CDR2 as FNYEAQ.

This chain connects TRBV5-1 to TRBJ2-3; 9 nucleotides line up with TRBD1. The CDR3 has 16 residues. The germline gives CDR1 SGHRS, CDR2 YFSETQ. Losses at the gene ends were 3 bases for V and 5 bases for J; bases not matched to a gene: 10. This CDR3 is CASSSGTGGFIDTQYF. The CDR3 DNA is TGCGCCAGCAGCTCAGGAACAGGGGGCTTTATAGATACGCAGTATTTT.

There are many counts of this clonotype. The gene calls are TRBV3-1 and TRBJ2-1; 11 nucleotides line up with TRBD2. Germline V gene lookup returns CDR1 LGHDT and CDR2 YNNKEL (reference sequence). CDR3 size: 21 residues. Trimming cost V 0 bases and J 9 bases; bases outside gene matches: 22. The CDR3 sequence is CASSQDGASGRTKGPNTEQFF. The DNA of the CDR3 is TGTGCCAGCAGCCAAGATGGGGCTAGCGGGAGGACAAAGGGCCCCAATACTGAGCAGTTCTTC.

In its sample, this clonotype was seen many times. In DNA form, the CDR3 reads TGTGCCAGCGAAGAAGCCGAGGAGGGCAATCAGCCCCAGCATTTT. This translates into CASEEAEEGNQPQHF. J is TRBJ1-5 and V is TRBV3-1, with D hard to call. V lost 8 bases, J lost 2 bases, and 16 bases lay in between. This CDR3 has 15 amino acids. Germline V lookup: CDR1 LGHDT, CDR2 YNNKEL (reference sequence).

J is TRBJ1-1 and V is TRBV5-4; 9 bases are a match to TRBD1. The length of the CDR3 is 16 residues. Germline assignment: CDR1 SGHNT and CDR2 YYREEE (reference sequence). V shed 3 bases, J shed 0 bases, and the junction held 6 bases outside the gene matches. CDR3 residues: CASSWDRVGVNTEAFF. DNA of the CDR3: TGTGCCAGCAGCTGGGACAGGGTTGGAGTGAACACTGAAGCTTTCTTT. Complete variable domain (other parts from reference TRBV5-4 and TRBJ1-1): ETGVTQSPTHLIKTRGQQVTLRCSSQSGHNTVSWYQQALGQGPQFIFQYYREEENGRGNFPPRFSGLQFPNYSSELNVNALELDDSALYLCASSWDRVGVNTEAFFGQGTRLTVV.

This clonotype was detected only a few times. The gene calls are TRBV20-1 and TRBJ2-3, with 10 bases that match TRBD2. The trim removed 5 bases at V and 0 bases at J, leaving 2 bases unmatched. Per germline, CDR1 DFQATT and CDR2 SNEGSKA (reference sequence). The CDR3 extends over 14 amino acids. CDR3 coding DNA: TGCAGTGCTCCTAGCGGGGGAAGCACAGATACGCAGTATTTT. The encoded protein is CSAPSGGSTDTQYF.

The chain links TRBV25-1 to TRBJ2-7; 12 nucleotides line up with TRBD1. The CDR3 loop spans 18 amino acids. Trimming at V came to 4 bases and at J to 3 bases, leaving 13 bases not matched to a gene. Germline V gene sequence: CDR1 MGHDK, CDR2 SYGVNS. The CDR3 region has the DNA TGTGCCAGCAGTGCTACGAAGGGACGGGACAGGGGGCTCTACGAGCAGTACTTC. Translation gives CASSATKGRDRGLYEQYF.